The 13 T cell receptor beta chains presented below share a single source sample, sequenced in a study of shared clonotypes between healthy human individuals. This table comes from immunoSEQ multiplex PCR, and its TCRdb copy is limited to in-frame clones, with some not included. The sample lists around 1.1 million clones, around 77% occurring once. Sequencing was carried out using memory CD4+ T cells from PBMCs. Subset in this sample: CD45RA-negative fraction. Receptors were obtained from a man aged 18-30 years in good health. Some clones in this sample may be carry-over from other donors' samples.

This clone was seen a handful of times. The rearrangement uses TRBV6-5 and TRBJ1-1, with no clear D. Germline V gene sequence: CDR1 MNHEY, CDR2 SVGAGI. The ends were cut back, 6 bases at V and 10 bases at J, with 15 bases in the middle. The CDR3 consists of 12 residues. The CDR3 spells CASSGRTMGAFF. The CDR3 coding sequence is TGTGCCAGCAGCGGGCGGACGATGGGAGCTTTCTTT.

This chain joins TRBV7-2 and TRBJ1-3; no definite D call. Trimming pared 2 bases from V and 10 bases from J, leaving 6 bases between. The CDR3 length is 11 residues. Germline loops: CDR1 SGHTA, CDR2 FQGNSA. For the CDR3, the DNA is TGTGCCAGCAGCTTAATCGGGACCATATATTTT. This sequence encodes CASSLIGTIYF.

This clone was seen a few times. V is TRBV10-3 and J is TRBJ2-2; 14 bases line up with TRBD2. CDR3 length: 17 amino acids. Germline CDR1 and CDR2: ENHRY and SYGVKD. The junction had 6 bases not matched to a gene; V was cut back by 6 bases and J by 3 bases. Here the CDR3 DNA reads TGTGCCATCAGGGGACTAGCGGGAGAGGGGGACACCGGGGAGCTGTTTTTT. Protein product: CAIRGLAGEGDTGELFF.

The rearrangement joins TRBV4-3 to TRBJ2-1, with 7 nucleotides matching TRBD2. CDR3 length: 16 residues. Trimming took 4 bases from V and 8 from J; bases not matched to a gene: 14. CDR1 and CDR2 (germline): LGHNA, YSLEER. CDR3 region: CASSPVLSGAPDEQFF. The CDR3 DNA is TGCGCCAGCAGCCCGGTGCTCAGCGGGGCCCCAGATGAGCAGTTCTTC.

The V call is TRBV10-3, the J call TRBJ1-3; D is unresolved. Trimming pared 2 bases from V and 2 bases from J, leaving 16 bases between. The CDR3 totals 17 residues. The V gene's germline CDR1 is ENHRY and CDR2 SYGVKD. CDR3 DNA sequence: TGTGCCATCAGTGAGGCGGTGTTGAGGAGTCCTGGAAACACCATATATTTT. Its protein product is CAISEAVLRSPGNTIYF.

The CDR3 loop is CAWSVRPYKTTVNTIYF. CDR3 in DNA: TGTGCCTGGAGTGTACGCCCGTACAAAACAACGGTAAACACCATATATTTT. V gene TRBV30 combines with J gene TRBJ1-3; D gene unclear. Germline-derived CDR1 and CDR2 are GTSNPN and SVGIG (reference sequence). The CDR3 is 17 amino acids. Trimming pared 0 bases from V and 6 bases from J, leaving 21 bases between.

This clone has at least ten counts. The V call is TRBV2, the J call TRBJ2-7, with D maybe TRBD2 (5 bases). Germline values: CDR1 SNHLY, CDR2 FYNNEI. Trimming took off 7 bases at V and 0 bases at J, with 13 bases between the two ends. The CDR3 runs to 14 residues. Written as DNA, the CDR3 is TGTGCCAGCACGAGGGCGGTGAGCTCCTACGAGCAGTACTTC. This encodes CASTRAVSSYEQYF.

The chain employs TRBV30 and TRBJ1-1, with no clear D. CDR1 and CDR2 from the germline V gene are GTSNPN and SVGIG (reference sequence). The CDR3 loop spans 13 amino acids. Trimming removed 1 base from V and 1 base from J, with 7 bases in between. In DNA, the CDR3 is TGTGCCTGGAGTGCCGGGAGGAACACTGAAGCTTTCTTT. Translated: CAWSAGRNTEAFF. The full variable domain, completed using reference TRBV30 and TRBJ1-1, is SQTIHQWPATLVQPVGSPLSLECTVEGTSNPNLYWYRQAAGRGLQLLFYSVGIGQISSEVPQNLSASRPQDRQFILSSKKLLLSDSGFYLCAWSAGRNTEAFFGQGTRLTVV.

V is TRBV12-5 and J is TRBJ1-1, with D perhaps matching TRBD1 (5 bases). CDR3 length equals 17 residues. V lost 0 bases to trimming and J lost 2 bases, with 16 bases between them. Germline CDR1 is LGHNT and CDR2 is FRNRAP. In DNA, the CDR3 is TGTGCTAGTGGTTTGGTAACTGGGGGGACTATAAACACTGAAGCTTTCTTT. Translated: CASGLVTGGTINTEAFF.

The chain has TRBV27 and TRBJ1-1, with D maybe TRBD1 (6 bases). V lost 2 bases to trimming and J lost 3 bases, with 10 bases between them. The CDR3 runs 14 residues. Germline CDR1 MNHEY, CDR2 SMNVEV (reference sequence). For the CDR3, the DNA is TGTGCCAGCAGTTTAGGGGGCGCTGACACTGAAGCTTTCTTT. It translates to CASSLGGADTEAFF.

The rearrangement uses TRBV7-2 and TRBJ2-7; TRBD1 agrees at 7 bases. The V and J ends lost 3 bases and 6 bases, in that order; junction bases with no gene match: 5. CDR1 SGHTA and CDR2 FQGNSA come from the germline V gene. The CDR3 is 13 residues long. The CDR3 protein is CASSLDRLGEQYF. Written as DNA, the CDR3 is TGTGCCAGCAGCTTGGACAGGTTAGGCGAGCAGTACTTC.

This CDR3 reads CASSPRARRGYTF. The CDR3 DNA reads TGTGCCAGCAGTCCGAGGGCCCGGCGGGGCTACACCTTC. The rearrangement links TRBV6-6 to TRBJ1-2; D is ambiguous. V lost 5 bases, J lost 8 bases, and 15 bases lay in between. The V gene's germline CDR1 is MNHNY and CDR2 SVGAGI (reference sequence). There are 13 residues in the CDR3.

A remark on this clone: At the DNA level, this CDR3 is encoded by other sequences in the same sample as well. The J gene is TRBJ1-1, the V gene TRBV28; D is unresolved. The CDR3 loop spans 12 amino acids. Trimming shortened V by 3 bases and J by 5 bases, and 7 bases separated the two germline ends. Germline CDR1 is MDHEN and CDR2 is SYDVKM. In DNA form, the CDR3 reads TGTGCCAGCAGTTTTAGTCGAACTGAAGCTTTCTTT. It codes for CASSFSRTEAFF.